What follows describes a single TCR beta chain. These data belong to a study of T cell clones after liver transplantation. Study at large: As an antigen-independent comparator, third-party-reactive TCRbeta sequences came from pre-transplant mixed lymphocyte reactions.

Profiled with immunoSEQ multiplex PCR; TCRdb holds only in-frame clones, not every one. Here the sample spans approximately 100,000 clones, about 86% being singletons. Germline CDR1 is MDHEN and CDR2 is SYDVKM. This CDR3 has 15 residues. V was cut by 6 bases and J by 0 bases, with 12 bases left in between. This rearrangement joins TRBV28 to TRBJ2-1, with D uncertain. The specimen was CD4+ T cells from blood, collected roughly 50 months after liver transplant. The receptor comes from a human patient who received a liver transplant. Some T cells may be graft donor cells. Here the CDR3 reads CASSHSQNSYNEQFF. DNA of the CDR3: TGTGCCAGCAGCCACTCTCAAAACTCCTACAATGAGCAGTTCTTC.